This T cell receptor (beta chain) was obtained from a study of regulatory T cells in long-lasting Graves disease. TCR beta libraries were built with iRepertoire HTBI primers and Arm-PCR of CDR3 regions. TCRdb recomputed calls from the multiplex PCR reads with MiXCR, one row per CDR3 protein. The sample has roughly 450,000 distinct CDR3 sequences, about 20% seen once; the top ten hold around 13%. This clonotype appeared many times. At one boundary the junction diverges from the germline segment, which might be a read error. The time point denotes: persistent/refractory GD, antithyroid drugs over 5 years with positive TRAb. PBMCs were the source of the RNA used for TCR sequencing. This CDR3 has 14 residues. The germline gives CDR1 MDHEN, CDR2 SYDVKM.

The receptor was derived from a female donor with Graves disease. This chain connects TRBV28 to TRBJ2-7; a possible D gene is TRBD2 (6 bases). The source material was peripheral blood mononuclear cells (PBMCs), sampled when the disease was refractory, from a patient treated with antithyroid drugs. For the CDR3, the DNA is TGTGCCACCCGGGGACTCCTGGGCTCCTACGGGCAGTACTTC. This sequence encodes CATRGLLGSYGQYF.